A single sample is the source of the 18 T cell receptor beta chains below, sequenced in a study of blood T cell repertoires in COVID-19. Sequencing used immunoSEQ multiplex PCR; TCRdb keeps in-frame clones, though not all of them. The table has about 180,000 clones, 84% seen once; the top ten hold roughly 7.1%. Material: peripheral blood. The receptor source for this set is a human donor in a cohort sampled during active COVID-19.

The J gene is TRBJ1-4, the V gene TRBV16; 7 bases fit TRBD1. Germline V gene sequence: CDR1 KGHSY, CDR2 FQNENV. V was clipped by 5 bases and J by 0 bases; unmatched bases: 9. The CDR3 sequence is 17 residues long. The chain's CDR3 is CASSEGDRYTTNEKLFF. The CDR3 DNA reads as TGTGCCAGCAGCGAAGGGGACAGATATACAACTAATGAAAAACTGTTTTTT.

CDR3 sequence: CASSLVGQGGYEQYF. In DNA form, the CDR3 reads TGTGCCAGCAGCTTAGTCGGACAGGGGGGTTACGAGCAGTACTTC. The V gene is TRBV11-2, the J gene TRBJ2-7; 10 positions match TRBD1. The CDR3 is made up of 15 amino acids. Germline CDR1 SGHAT, CDR2 FQNNGV. The ends lost 1 base at V and 4 bases at J; junction bases unmatched: 4.

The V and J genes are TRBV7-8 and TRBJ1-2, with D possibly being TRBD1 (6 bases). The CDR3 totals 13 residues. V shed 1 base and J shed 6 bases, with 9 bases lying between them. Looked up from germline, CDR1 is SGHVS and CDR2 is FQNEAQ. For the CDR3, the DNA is TGTGCCAGCAGCTTAGGGGCAGGGGATGGCTACACCTTC. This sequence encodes CASSLGAGDGYTF. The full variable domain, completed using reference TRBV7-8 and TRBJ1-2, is GAGVSQSPRYKVAKRGQDVALRCDPISGHVSLFWYQQALGQGPEFLTYFQNEAQLDKSGLPSDRFFAERPEGSVSTLKIQRTQQEDSAVYLCASSLGAGDGYTFGSGTRLTVV.

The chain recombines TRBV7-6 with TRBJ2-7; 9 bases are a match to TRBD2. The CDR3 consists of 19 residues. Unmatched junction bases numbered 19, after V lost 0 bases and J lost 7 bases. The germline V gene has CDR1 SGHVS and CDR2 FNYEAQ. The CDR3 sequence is CASSLAWDIDSGGPGEQYF. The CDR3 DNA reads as TGTGCCAGCAGCTTAGCGTGGGACATCGATAGCGGGGGCCCTGGTGAGCAGTACTTC.

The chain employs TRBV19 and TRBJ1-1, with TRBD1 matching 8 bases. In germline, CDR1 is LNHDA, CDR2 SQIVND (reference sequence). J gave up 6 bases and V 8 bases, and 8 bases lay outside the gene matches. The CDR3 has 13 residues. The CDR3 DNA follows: TGTGCCAGTGCGGCAGGGGGCACAGCTGAAGCTTTCTTT. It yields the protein CASAAGGTAEAFF.

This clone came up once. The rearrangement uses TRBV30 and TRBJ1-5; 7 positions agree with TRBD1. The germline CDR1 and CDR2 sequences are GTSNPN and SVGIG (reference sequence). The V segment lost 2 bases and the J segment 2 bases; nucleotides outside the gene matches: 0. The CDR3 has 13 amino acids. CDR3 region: CAWSTGGNQPQHF. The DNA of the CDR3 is TGTGCCTGGAGTACAGGGGGCAATCAGCCCCAGCATTTT.

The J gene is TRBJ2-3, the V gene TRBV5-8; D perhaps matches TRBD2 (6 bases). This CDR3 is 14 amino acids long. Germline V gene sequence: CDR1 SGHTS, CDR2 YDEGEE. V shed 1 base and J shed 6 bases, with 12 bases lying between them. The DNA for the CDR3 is TGTGCCAGCAGCTTGCCGGGGGTGAGGGATACGCAGTATTTT. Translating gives CASSLPGVRDTQYF.

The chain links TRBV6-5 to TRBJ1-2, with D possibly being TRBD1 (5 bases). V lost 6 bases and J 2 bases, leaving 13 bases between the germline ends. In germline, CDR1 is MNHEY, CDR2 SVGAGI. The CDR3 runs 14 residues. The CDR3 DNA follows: TGTGCCAGCAGATCCTACAGGAGAAACTATGGCTACACCTTC. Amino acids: CASRSYRRNYGYTF.

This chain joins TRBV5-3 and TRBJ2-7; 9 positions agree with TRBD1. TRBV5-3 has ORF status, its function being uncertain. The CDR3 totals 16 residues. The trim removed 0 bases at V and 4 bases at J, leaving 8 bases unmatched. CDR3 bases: TGTGCCAGAAGCTTGGAATCCGGGACAGGGAAATACGAGCAGTACTTC. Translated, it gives CARSLESGTGKYEQYF.

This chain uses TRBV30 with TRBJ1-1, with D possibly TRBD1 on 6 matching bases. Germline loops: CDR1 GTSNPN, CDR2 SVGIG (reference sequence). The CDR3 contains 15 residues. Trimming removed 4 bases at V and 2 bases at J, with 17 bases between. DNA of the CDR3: TGTGCCTGGATTCGGAAGGGGGGGAGAAACACTGAAGCTTTCTTT. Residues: CAWIRKGGRNTEAFF.

The CDR3 sequence is CASSRTSGGPTYEQYF. The CDR3 DNA is TGTGCCAGCAGCCGGACTAGCGGGGGGCCGACCTACGAGCAGTACTTC. This chain joins TRBV3-1 (or the pseudogene TRBV3-2) and TRBJ2-7; the match to TRBD2 covers 14 bases. This CDR3 contains 16 residues. Germline CDR1 is LGHDT and CDR2 is YNNKEL (reference sequence). Trimming at V came to 4 bases and at J to 2 bases, leaving 4 bases not matched to a gene.

CDR3 region: CASSQARGLARDETQYF. The CDR3 nucleotides are TGCGCCAGCAGCCAAGCGCGGGGACTAGCGAGGGACGAGACCCAGTACTTC. The rearrangement links TRBV4-1 to TRBJ2-5; TRBD2 matches at 10 bases. In germline, CDR1 is MGHRA, CDR2 YSYEKL. The CDR3 length is 17 residues. Trimming cost V 1 base and J 5 bases; bases outside gene matches: 10.

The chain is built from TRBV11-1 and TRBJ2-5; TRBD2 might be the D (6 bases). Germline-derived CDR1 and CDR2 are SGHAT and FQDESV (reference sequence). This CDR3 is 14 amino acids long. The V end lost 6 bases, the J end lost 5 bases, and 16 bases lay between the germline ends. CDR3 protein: CASSPTRRVETQYF. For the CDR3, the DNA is TGTGCCAGCAGTCCTACCCGGAGGGTGGAGACCCAGTACTTC.

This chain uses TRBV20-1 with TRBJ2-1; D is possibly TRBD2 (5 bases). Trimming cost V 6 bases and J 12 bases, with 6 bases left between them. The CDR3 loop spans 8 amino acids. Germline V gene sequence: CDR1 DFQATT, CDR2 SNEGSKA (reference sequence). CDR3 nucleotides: TGCAGTGCCGGACTGCAGTTCTTC. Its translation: CSAGLQFF.

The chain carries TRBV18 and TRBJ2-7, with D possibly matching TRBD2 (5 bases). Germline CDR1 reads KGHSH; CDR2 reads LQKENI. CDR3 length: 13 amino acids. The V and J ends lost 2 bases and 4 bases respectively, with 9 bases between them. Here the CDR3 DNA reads TGTGCCAGCTCACCAGAGGGCGAATACGAGCAGTACTTC. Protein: CASSPEGEYEQYF. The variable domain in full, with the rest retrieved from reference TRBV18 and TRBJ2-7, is NAGVMQNPRHLVRRRGQEARLRCSPMKGHSHVYWYRQLPEEGLKFMVYLQKENIIDESGMPKERFSAEFPKEGPSILRIQQVVRGDSAAYFCASSPEGEYEQYFGPGTRLTVT.

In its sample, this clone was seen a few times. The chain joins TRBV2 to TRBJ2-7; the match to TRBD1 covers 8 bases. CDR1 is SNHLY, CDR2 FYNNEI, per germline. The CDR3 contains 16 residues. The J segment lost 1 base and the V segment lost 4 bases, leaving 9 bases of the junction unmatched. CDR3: CASSAADRVRSYEQYF. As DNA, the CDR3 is TGTGCCAGCAGTGCGGCGGACAGGGTTCGGTCCTACGAGCAGTACTTC.

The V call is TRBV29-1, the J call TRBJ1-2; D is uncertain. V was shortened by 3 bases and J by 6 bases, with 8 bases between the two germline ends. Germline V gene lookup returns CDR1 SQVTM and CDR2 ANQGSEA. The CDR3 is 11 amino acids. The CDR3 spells CSVDGIDGYTF. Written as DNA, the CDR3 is TGCAGCGTTGACGGGATAGATGGCTACACCTTC.

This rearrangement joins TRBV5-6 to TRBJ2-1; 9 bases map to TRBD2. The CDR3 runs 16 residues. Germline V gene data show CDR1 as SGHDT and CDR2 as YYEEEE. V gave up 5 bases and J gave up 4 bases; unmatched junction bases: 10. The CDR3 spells CASSSGLAGTYNEQFF. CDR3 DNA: TGTGCCAGCAGTTCGGGGCTAGCGGGGACATACAATGAGCAGTTCTTC.